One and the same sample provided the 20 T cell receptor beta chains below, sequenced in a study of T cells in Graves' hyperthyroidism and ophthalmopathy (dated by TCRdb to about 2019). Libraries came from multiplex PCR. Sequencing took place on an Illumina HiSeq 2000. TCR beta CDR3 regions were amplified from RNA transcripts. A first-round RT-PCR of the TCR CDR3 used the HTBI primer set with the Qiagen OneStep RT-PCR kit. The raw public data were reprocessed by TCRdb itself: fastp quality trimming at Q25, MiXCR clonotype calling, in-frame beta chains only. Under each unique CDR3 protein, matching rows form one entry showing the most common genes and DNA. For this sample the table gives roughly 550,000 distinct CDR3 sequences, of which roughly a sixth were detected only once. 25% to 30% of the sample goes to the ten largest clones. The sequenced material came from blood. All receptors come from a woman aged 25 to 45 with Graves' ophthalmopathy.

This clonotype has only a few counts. This CDR3 reads CASSLMVETQYF. In nucleotides, the CDR3 is TGTGCCAGCAGCCTCATGGTAGAGACCCAGTACTTC. V is TRBV7-9 and J is TRBJ2-5; the D is unclear. Germline CDR1 SEHNR, CDR2 FQNEAQ (reference sequence). The V end was cut by 5 bases, the J end by 4 bases, with 8 bases between. This CDR3 has 12 amino acids.

The CDR3 here is CASSLPGTEAFF. Here the CDR3 DNA reads TGTGCCAGCAGCCTCCCGGGCACTGAAGCTTTCTTT. The V gene is TRBV7-3, the J gene TRBJ1-1, with D unresolved. V was pared by 5 bases and J by 4 bases, with 8 bases between. The CDR3 has 12 amino acids. Germline-derived CDR1 and CDR2 are SGHTA and FQGTGA.

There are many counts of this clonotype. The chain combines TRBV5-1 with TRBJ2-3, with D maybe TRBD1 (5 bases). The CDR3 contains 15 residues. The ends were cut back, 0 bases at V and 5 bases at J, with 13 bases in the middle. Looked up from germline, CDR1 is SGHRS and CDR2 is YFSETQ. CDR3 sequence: CASSLARVNEDTQYF. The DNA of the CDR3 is TGCGCCAGCAGCTTGGCCAGGGTCAACGAAGATACGCAGTATTTT. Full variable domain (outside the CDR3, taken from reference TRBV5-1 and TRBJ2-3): KAGVTQTPRYLIKTRGQQVTLSCSPISGHRSVSWYQQTPGQGLQFLFEYFSETQRNKGNFPGRFSGRQFSNSRSEMNVSTLELGDSALYLCASSLARVNEDTQYFGPGTRLTVL.

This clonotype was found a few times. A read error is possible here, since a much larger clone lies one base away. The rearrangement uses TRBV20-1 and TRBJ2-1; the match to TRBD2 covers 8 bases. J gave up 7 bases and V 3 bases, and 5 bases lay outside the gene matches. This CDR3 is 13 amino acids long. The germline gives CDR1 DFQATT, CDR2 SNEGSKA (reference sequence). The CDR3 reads CSARASGPNEQFF. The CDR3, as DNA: TGCAGTGCTAGGGCTAGCGGGCCTAATGAGCAGTTCTTC.

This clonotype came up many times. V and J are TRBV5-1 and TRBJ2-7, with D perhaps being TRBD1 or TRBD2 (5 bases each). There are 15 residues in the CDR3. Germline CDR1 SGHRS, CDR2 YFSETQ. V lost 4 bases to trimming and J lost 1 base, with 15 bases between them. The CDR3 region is CASSRDGTSSYEQYF. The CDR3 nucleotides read TGCGCCAGCAGCCGGGACGGCACCTCTTCCTACGAGCAGTACTTC.

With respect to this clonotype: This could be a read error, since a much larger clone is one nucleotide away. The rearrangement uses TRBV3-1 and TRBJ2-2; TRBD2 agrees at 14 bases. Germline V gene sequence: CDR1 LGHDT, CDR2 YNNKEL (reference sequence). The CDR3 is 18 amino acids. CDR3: CTSSQAGLAGENTGELFF. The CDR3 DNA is TGTACCAGCAGCCAAGCGGGACTAGCGGGGGAAAACACCGGGGAGCTGTTTTTT.

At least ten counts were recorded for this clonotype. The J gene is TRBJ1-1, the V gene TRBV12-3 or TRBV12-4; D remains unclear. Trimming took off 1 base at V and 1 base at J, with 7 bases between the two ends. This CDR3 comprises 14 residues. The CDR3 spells CASSLGQKNTEAFF. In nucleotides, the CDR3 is TGTGCCAGCAGTTTAGGGCAGAAGAACACTGAAGCTTTCTTT.

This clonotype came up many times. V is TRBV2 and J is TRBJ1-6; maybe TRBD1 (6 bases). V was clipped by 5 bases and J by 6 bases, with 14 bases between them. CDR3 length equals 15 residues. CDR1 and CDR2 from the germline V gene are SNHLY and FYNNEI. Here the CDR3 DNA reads TGTGCCAGCAGTCTAGGAGGGGGGAGTAATTCACCCCTCCACTTT. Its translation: CASSLGGGSNSPLHF. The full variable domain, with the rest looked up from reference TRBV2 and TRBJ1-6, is EPEVTQTPSHQVTQMGQEVILRCVPISNHLYFYWYRQILGQKVEFLVSFYNNEISEKSEIFDDQFSVERPDGSNFTLKIRSTKLEDSAMYFCASSLGGGSNSPLHFGNGTRLTVT.

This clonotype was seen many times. CDR3 protein: CSAWGQTNTGELFF. In DNA, the CDR3 is TGCAGTGCCTGGGGACAGACGAACACCGGGGAGCTGTTTTTT. The rearrangement links TRBV20-1 to TRBJ2-2; 7 nucleotides match TRBD1. Germline-derived CDR1 and CDR2 are DFQATT and SNEGSKA (reference sequence). Germline trimming cut 6 bases from V and 0 bases from J; bases unmatched to any gene: 4. CDR3 length: 14 amino acids.

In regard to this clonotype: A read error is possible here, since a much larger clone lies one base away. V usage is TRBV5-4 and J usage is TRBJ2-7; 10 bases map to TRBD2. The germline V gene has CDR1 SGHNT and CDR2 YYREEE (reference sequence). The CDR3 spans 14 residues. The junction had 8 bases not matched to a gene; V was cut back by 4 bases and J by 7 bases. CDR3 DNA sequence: TGTGCCAGCAGCCTAGCGGGAGCTCGCGATGAGCAGTACTTC. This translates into CASSLAGARDEQYF.

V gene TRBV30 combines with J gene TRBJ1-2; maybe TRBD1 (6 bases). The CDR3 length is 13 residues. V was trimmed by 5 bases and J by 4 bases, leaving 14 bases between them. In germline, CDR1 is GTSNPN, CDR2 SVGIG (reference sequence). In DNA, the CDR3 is TGTGCCTGGGGGGGCTCTACGAGCTATGGCTACACCTTC. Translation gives CAWGGSTSYGYTF.

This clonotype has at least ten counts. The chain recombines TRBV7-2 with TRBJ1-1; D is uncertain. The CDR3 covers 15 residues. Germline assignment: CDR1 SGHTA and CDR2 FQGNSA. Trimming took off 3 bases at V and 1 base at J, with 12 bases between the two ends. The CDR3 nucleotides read TGTGCCAGCAGCTTGACTGGAGAGGGGAACACTGAAGCTTTCTTT. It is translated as CASSLTGEGNTEAFF. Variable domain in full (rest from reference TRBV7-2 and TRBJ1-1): GAGVSQSPSNKVTEKGKDVELRCDPISGHTALYWYRQSLGQGLEFLIYFQGNSAPDKSGLPSDRFSAERTGGSVSTLTIQRTQQEDSAVYLCASSLTGEGNTEAFFGQGTRLTVV.

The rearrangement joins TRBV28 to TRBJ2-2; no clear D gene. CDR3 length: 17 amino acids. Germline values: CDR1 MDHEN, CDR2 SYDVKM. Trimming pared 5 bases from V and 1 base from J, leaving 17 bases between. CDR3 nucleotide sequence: TGTGCCAGCAGTCCCCGACGGCGTCTCCGGAACACCGGGGAGCTGTTTTTT. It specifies CASSPRRRLRNTGELFF.

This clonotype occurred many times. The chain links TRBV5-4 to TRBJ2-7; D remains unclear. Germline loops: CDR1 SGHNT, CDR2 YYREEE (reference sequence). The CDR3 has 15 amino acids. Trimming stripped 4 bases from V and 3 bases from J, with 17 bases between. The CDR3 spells CASSTFGSGLYEQYF. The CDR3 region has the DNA TGTGCCAGCAGCACCTTTGGTTCCGGTCTCTACGAGCAGTACTTC.

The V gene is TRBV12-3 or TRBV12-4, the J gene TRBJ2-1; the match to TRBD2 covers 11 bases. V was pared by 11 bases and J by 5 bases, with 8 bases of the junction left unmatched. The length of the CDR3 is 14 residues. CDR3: CAGAGTSGNNEQFF. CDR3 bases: TGTGCCGGGGCCGGGACTAGCGGCAACAATGAGCAGTTCTTC.

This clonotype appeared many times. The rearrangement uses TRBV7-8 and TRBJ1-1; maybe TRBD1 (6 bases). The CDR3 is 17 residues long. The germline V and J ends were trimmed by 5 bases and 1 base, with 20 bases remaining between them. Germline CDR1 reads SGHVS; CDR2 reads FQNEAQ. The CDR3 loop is CASSLRQDSPWNTEAFF. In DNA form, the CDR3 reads TGTGCCAGCAGCCTAAGACAGGACAGCCCCTGGAACACTGAAGCTTTCTTT.

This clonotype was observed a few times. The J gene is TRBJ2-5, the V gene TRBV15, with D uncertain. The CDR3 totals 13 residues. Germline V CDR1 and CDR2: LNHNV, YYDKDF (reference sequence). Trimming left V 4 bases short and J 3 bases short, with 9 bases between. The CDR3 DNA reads TGTGCCACCAGCACCGGGTCCAAAGAGACCCAGTACTTC. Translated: CATSTGSKETQYF. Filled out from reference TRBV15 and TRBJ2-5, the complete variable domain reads DAMVIQNPRYQVTQFGKPVTLSCSQTLNHNVMYWYQQKSSQAPKLLFHYYDKDFNNEADTPDNFQSRRPNTSFCFLDIRSPGLGDTAMYLCATSTGSKETQYFGPGTRLLVL.

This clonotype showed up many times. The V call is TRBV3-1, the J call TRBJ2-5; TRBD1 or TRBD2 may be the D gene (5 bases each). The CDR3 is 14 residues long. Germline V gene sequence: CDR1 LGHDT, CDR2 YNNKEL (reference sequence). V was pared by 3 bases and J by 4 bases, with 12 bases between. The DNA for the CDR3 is TGTGCCAGCAGCCACGGGACCTCGGGAGAGACCCAGTACTTC. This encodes CASSHGTSGETQYF.

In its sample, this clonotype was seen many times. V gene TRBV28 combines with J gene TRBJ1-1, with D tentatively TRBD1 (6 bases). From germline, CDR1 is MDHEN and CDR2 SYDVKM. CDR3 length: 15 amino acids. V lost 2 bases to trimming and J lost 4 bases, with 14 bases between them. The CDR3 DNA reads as TGTGCCAGCAGTTTAATGCCGGGGGCGGCCACTGAAGCTTTCTTT. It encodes CASSLMPGAATEAFF.

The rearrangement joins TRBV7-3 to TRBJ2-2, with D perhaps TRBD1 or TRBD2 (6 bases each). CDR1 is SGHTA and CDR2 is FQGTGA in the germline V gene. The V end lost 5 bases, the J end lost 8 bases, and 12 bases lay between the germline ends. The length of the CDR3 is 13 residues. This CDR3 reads CASSRGGGGELFF. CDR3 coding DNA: TGTGCCAGCAGCCGAGGAGGGGGTGGGGAGCTGTTTTTT.